This T cell receptor (beta chain) was recorded in a study of control samples from healthy donors and cancer patients. The assay was immunoSEQ multiplex PCR, and TCRdb's table has in-frame clones only and misses some. The data contain 73,000 or so clones, over 75% of them seen just once; the ten biggest clones take up about 4.2%. The receptor comes from a woman in her forties or fifties in good health. The specimen sequenced was blood.

In DNA, the CDR3 is TGTGCCATCAGTGAATTACAGGGGGTATCTGAAGCTTTCTTT. As protein: CAISELQGVSEAFF. The rearrangement uses TRBV10-3 and TRBJ1-1; 8 bases agree with TRBD1. The V and J ends lost 3 bases and 6 bases, in that order; junction bases with no gene match: 6. Germline loops: CDR1 ENHRY, CDR2 SYGVKD. The CDR3 sequence is 14 residues long.